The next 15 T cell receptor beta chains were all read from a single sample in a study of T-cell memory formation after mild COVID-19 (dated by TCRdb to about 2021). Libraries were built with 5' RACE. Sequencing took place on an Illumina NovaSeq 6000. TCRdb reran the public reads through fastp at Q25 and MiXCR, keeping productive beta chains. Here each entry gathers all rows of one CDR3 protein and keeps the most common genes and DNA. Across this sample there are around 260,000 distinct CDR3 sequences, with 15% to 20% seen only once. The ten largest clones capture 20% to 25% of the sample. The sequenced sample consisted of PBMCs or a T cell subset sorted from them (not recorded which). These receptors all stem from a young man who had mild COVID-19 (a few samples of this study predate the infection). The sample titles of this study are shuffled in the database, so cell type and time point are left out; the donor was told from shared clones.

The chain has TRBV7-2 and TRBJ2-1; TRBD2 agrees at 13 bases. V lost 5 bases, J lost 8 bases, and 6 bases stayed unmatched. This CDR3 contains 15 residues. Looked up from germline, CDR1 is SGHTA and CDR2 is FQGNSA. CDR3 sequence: CASSRTSGGAYEQFF. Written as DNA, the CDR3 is TGTGCCAGCAGCCGTACTAGCGGGGGGGCGTATGAGCAGTTCTTC.

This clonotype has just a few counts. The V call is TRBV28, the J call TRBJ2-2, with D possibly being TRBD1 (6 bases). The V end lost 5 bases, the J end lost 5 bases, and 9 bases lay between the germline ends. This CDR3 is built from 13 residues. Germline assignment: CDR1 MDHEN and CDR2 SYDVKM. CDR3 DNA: TGTGCCAGCAGTAAAAGGGGGACCGGGGAGCTGTTTTTT. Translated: CASSKRGTGELFF.

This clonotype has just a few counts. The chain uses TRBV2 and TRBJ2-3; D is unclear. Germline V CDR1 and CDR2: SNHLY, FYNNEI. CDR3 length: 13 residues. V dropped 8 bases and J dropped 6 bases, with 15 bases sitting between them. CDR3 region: CASGQERWDTQYF. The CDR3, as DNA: TGTGCCAGCGGGCAGGAGAGATGGGATACGCAGTATTTT.

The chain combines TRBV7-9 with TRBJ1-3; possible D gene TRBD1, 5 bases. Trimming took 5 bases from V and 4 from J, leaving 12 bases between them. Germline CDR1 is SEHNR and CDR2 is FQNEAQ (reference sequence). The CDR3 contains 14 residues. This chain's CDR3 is CASSETGHGNTIYF. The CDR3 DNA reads TGTGCCAGCAGCGAAACGGGGCACGGAAACACCATATATTTT.

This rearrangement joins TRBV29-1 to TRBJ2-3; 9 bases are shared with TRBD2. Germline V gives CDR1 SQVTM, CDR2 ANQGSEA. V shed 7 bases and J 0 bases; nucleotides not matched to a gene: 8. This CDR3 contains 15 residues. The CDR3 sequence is CSAEGGGASTDTQYF. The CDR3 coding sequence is TGCAGCGCCGAAGGCGGGGGGGCCAGCACAGATACGCAGTATTTT.

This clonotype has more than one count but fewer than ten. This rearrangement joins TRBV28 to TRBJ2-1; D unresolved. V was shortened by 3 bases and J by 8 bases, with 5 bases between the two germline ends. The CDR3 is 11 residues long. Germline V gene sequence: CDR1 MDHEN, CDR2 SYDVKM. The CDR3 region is CASSFFYEQFF. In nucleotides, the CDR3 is TGTGCCAGCAGTTTCTTCTATGAGCAGTTCTTC.

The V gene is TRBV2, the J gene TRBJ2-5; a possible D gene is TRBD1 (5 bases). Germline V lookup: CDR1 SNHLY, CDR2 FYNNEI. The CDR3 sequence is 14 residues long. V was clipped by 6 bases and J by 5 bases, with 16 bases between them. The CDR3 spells CASSRPGYGETQYF. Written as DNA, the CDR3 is TGTGCCAGCAGCCGTCCAGGGTACGGGGAGACCCAGTACTTC.

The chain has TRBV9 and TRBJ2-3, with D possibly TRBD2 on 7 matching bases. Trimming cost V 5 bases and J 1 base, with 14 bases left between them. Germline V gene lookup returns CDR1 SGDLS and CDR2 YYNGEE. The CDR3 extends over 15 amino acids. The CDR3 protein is CASSGGAHGTDTQYF. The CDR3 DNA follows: TGTGCCAGCAGTGGGGGGGCGCACGGCACAGATACGCAGTATTTT.

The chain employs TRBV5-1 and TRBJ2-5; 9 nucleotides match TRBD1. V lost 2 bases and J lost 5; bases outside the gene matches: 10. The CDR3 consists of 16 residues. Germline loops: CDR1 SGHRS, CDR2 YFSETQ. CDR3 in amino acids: CASSFLPGQGEETQYF. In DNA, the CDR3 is TGCGCCAGCAGCTTCCTCCCGGGACAGGGAGAGGAGACCCAGTACTTC.

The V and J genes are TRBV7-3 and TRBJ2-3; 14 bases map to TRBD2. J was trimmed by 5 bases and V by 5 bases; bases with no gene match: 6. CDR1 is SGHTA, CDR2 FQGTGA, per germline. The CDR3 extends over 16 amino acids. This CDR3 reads CASSPTSGGAGDTQYF. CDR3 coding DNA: TGTGCCAGCAGCCCGACTAGCGGGGGGGCGGGAGATACGCAGTATTTT.

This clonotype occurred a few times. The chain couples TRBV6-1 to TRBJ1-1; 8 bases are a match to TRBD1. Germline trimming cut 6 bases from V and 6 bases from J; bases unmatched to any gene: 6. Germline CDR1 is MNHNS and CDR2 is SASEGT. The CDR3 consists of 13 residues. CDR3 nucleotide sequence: TGTGCCAGCAGGATGACAGGGGCGGCTGAAGCTTTCTTT. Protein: CASRMTGAAEAFF.

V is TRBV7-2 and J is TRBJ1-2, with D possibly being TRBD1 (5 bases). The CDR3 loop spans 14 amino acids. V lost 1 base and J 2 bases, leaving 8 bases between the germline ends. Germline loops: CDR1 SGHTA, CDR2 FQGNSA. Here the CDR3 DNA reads TGTGCCAGCAGCTTAGGGGCAGGGAACTATGGCTACACCTTC. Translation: CASSLGAGNYGYTF.

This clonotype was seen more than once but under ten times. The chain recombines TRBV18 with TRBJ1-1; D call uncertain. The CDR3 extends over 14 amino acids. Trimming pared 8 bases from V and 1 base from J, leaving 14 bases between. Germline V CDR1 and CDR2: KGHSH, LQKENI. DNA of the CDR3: TGTGCCAGCCGTACTGATAGAACGAACACTGAAGCTTTCTTT. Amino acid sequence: CASRTDRTNTEAFF.

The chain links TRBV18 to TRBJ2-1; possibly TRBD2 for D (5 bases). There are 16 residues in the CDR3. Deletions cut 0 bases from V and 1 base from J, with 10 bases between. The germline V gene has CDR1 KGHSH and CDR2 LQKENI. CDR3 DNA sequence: TGTGCCAGCTCACCACCGACGGGGAAATCCTACAATGAGCAGTTCTTC. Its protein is CASSPPTGKSYNEQFF.

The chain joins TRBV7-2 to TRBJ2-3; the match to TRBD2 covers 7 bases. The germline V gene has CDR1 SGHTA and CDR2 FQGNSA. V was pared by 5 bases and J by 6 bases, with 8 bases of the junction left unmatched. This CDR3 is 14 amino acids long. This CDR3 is CASSKRTSEDTQYF. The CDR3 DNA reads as TGTGCCAGCAGCAAACGGACTAGTGAGGATACGCAGTATTTT.